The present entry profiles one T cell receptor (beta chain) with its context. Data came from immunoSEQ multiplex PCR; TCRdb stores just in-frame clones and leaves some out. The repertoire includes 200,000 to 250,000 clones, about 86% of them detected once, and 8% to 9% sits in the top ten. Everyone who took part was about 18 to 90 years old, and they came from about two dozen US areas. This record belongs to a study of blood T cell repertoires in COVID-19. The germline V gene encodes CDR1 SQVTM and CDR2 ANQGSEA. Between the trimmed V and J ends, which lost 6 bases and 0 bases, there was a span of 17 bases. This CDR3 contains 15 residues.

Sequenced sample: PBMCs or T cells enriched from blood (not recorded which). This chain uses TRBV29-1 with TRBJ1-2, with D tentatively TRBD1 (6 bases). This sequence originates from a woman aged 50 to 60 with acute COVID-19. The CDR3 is CSVHDSRGPNYGYTF. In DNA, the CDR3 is TGCAGCGTGCATGATAGCAGGGGCCCTAACTATGGCTACACCTTC.